This entry lists 14 T cell receptor beta chains sequenced from one sample in a study of cytomegalovirus exposure and HLA in healthy donors. The PCR contained 60 Vbeta and 13 Jbeta primers. Libraries were prepared by immunoSEQ multiplex PCR; TCRdb keeps only in-frame clonotypes and omits some of them. The sample gives under 100,000 clones, 81% of which show up once; roughly 4% is in the top ten. The specimen was PBMCs. The source is a woman in her 70s in good health and CMV-seropositive.

This chain links TRBV9 with TRBJ2-6, with D unclear. V lost 3 bases, J lost 0 bases, and 7 bases lay in between. Germline CDR1 SGDLS, CDR2 YYNGEE. There are 15 residues in the CDR3. The DNA for the CDR3 is TGTGCCAGCAGCGCGCCGGGCTCTGGGGCCAACGTCCTGACTTTC. This codes for CASSAPGSGANVLTF.

This chain connects TRBV2 to TRBJ2-7; the D gene is possibly TRBD2 (6 bases). V was pared by 6 bases and J by 2 bases, with 14 bases between. This CDR3 has 14 amino acids. Germline-derived CDR1 and CDR2 are SNHLY and FYNNEI. The CDR3 loop reads CASSGGTDPYEQYF. The CDR3, as DNA: TGTGCCAGCAGCGGAGGGACGGACCCCTACGAGCAGTACTTC.

The chain employs TRBV18 and TRBJ1-3; 10 bases fit TRBD1. The V gene's germline CDR1 is KGHSH and CDR2 LQKENI. CDR3 length: 17 amino acids. The V and J ends lost 4 bases and 3 bases, in that order; junction bases with no gene match: 9. The CDR3 region has the DNA TGTGCCAGCTCACTAAACCGACAGGGGGCTTATGGAAACACCATATATTTT. The encoded protein is CASSLNRQGAYGNTIYF.

The CDR3 DNA follows: TGTGCCAGCAGTGAAGGGGCAGGGCCGAACACCGGGGAGCTGTTTTTT. Its protein product is CASSEGAGPNTGELFF. This chain links TRBV2 with TRBJ2-2; tentative D call: TRBD1 (5 bases). Trimming removed 1 base at V and 0 bases at J, with 9 bases between. The CDR3 has 16 amino acids. From germline, CDR1 is SNHLY and CDR2 FYNNEI. The whole variable domain, remainder taken from reference TRBV2 and TRBJ2-2, is EPEVTQTPSHQVTQMGQEVILRCVPISNHLYFYWYRQILGQKVEFLVSFYNNEISEKSEIFDDQFSVERPDGSNFTLKIRSTKLEDSAMYFCASSEGAGPNTGELFFGEGSRLTVL.

This clone was recorded only once. This rearrangement joins TRBV7-2 to TRBJ1-6; a possible D gene is TRBD1 (5 bases). CDR1 and CDR2 from the germline V gene are SGHTA and FQGNSA. The CDR3 runs to 13 residues. Trimming stripped 4 bases from V and 17 bases from J, with 18 bases between. The CDR3 DNA is TGTGCCAGCAGCTCAACCCGAACAGGCCGCTTCCACTTT. Protein product: CASSSTRTGRFHF. Full variable domain (remainder filled in from reference TRBV7-2 and TRBJ1-6): GAGVSQSPSNKVTEKGKDVELRCDPISGHTALYWYRQSLGQGLEFLIYFQGNSAPDKSGLPSDRFSAERTGGSVSTLTIQRTQQEDSAVYLCASSSTRTGRFHFGNGTRLTVT.

The chain combines TRBV28 with TRBJ2-7, with a weak D call TRBD2 (5 bases). V lost 3 bases and J 4 bases, leaving 13 bases between the germline ends. Germline V gene data show CDR1 as MDHEN and CDR2 as SYDVKM. This CDR3 contains 14 residues. The CDR3 sequence: CASSFRGKPYEQYF. The CDR3, as DNA: TGTGCCAGCAGTTTCCGGGGAAAGCCGTACGAGCAGTACTTC.

The V call is TRBV12-5, the J call TRBJ2-5; 9 bases agree with TRBD1. The assigned J gene may be wrong: the sequence end matches TRBJ2-7 better. This CDR3 region has 14 residues. Germline values: CDR1 LGHNT, CDR2 FRNRAP. DNA of the CDR3: TGTGCTAGTGGGGGACAGGGTAGCGCCTACGAGCAGTACTTC. Protein sequence: CASGGQGSAYEQYF.

This clone was seen many times. The chain uses TRBV7-9 and TRBJ1-4; tentatively, D is TRBD1 (5 bases). Germline V gene sequence: CDR1 SEHNR, CDR2 FQNEAQ (reference sequence). The germline V and J ends were trimmed by 5 bases and 5 bases, with 15 bases remaining between them. The CDR3 spans 15 residues. This CDR3 reads CASSPTKQGNEKLFF. CDR3 DNA sequence: TGTGCCAGCAGCCCTACTAAGCAGGGAAATGAAAAACTGTTTTTT.

The chain combines TRBV19 with TRBJ2-7, with 11 bases matching TRBD1. CDR3 length: 15 residues. Trimming cost V 3 bases and J 7 bases; bases outside gene matches: 8. Germline V gene data show CDR1 as LNHDA and CDR2 as SQIVND (reference sequence). This CDR3 is CASSISDRGPSEQYF. The CDR3 coding sequence is TGTGCCAGTAGTATTTCGGACAGGGGGCCTTCGGAGCAGTACTTC.

This clone was found a few times. The chain couples TRBV7-9 to TRBJ1-4; TRBD1 matches 7 bases. Trimming at V came to 1 base and at J to 4 bases, leaving 3 bases not matched to a gene. In germline, CDR1 is SEHNR, CDR2 FQNEAQ (reference sequence). The CDR3 runs 15 residues. The CDR3 here is CASSLGDSSNEKLFF. CDR3 in DNA: TGTGCCAGCAGCTTAGGGGACAGTAGTAATGAAAAACTGTTTTTT. The whole variable domain, filled in from reference TRBV7-9 and TRBJ1-4, reads DTGVSQNPRHKITKRGQNVTFRCDPISEHNRLYWYRQTLGQGPEFLTYFQNEAQLEKSRLLSDRFSAERPKGSFSTLEIQRTEQGDSAMYLCASSLGDSSNEKLFFGSGTQLSVL.

J is TRBJ1-2 and V is TRBV11-3; TRBD1 agrees at 8 bases. Germline V gives CDR1 SGHNT, CDR2 YENEEA. The CDR3 runs to 14 residues. J was trimmed by 0 bases and V by 6 bases; bases with no gene match: 3. The CDR3 DNA reads TGTGCCAGCAGAGACAGGGGAACTAACTATGGCTACACCTTC. Residues: CASRDRGTNYGYTF. Full variable domain (rest looked up from reference TRBV11-3 and TRBJ1-2): EAGVVQSPRYKIIEKKQPVAFWCNPISGHNTLYWYLQNLGQGPELLIRYENEEAVDDSQLPKDRFSAERLKGVDSTLKIQPAELGDSAVYLCASRDRGTNYGYTFGSGTRLTVV.

This clone has a handful of counts. V gene TRBV2 combines with J gene TRBJ2-7; a possible D gene is TRBD2 (6 bases). The CDR3 is 12 residues long. CDR1 SNHLY and CDR2 FYNNEI come from the germline V gene. Trimming removed 6 bases from V and 7 bases from J, with 13 bases in between. CDR3 sequence reads: CASRRDSGEQYF. As DNA, the CDR3 is TGTGCCAGCAGGCGGGACTCAGGGGAGCAGTACTTC.

The chain combines TRBV4-1 with TRBJ1-5; no clear D gene. Germline V CDR1 and CDR2: MGHRA, YSYEKL. There are 15 residues in the CDR3. Between the trimmed V and J ends, which lost 4 bases and 6 bases, there was a span of 16 bases. CDR3 amino acids: CASSPYEVGSQPQHF. The DNA for the CDR3 is TGCGCCAGCAGCCCCTACGAGGTGGGGAGTCAGCCCCAGCATTTT.

V is TRBV7-3 and J is TRBJ1-1; possible D gene TRBD1, 5 bases. V was pared by 3 bases and J by 0 bases, with 5 bases between. The CDR3 loop spans 13 amino acids. Germline V gene data show CDR1 as SGHTA and CDR2 as FQGTGA. CDR3 residues: CASSLTVNTEAFF. CDR3 bases: TGTGCCAGCAGCTTGACAGTGAACACTGAAGCTTTCTTT.